The T cell receptor beta chain under discussion was sequenced for a study of T cell clonality in common variable immunodeficiency. This clone was seen many times. Its antigen is not known. The read halts 3 residues ahead of the CDR3 end, with the missing end drawn from the germline J gene. Generated by immunoSEQ multiplex PCR, the TCRdb table keeps only in-frame clones and is missing some. The data show 57,000 or so clones, with none appearing a single time. This CDR3 region has 13 residues. V was clipped by 0 bases and J by 7 bases, with 10 bases between them. The germline gives CDR1 SQVTM, CDR2 ANQGSEA. Notes on the study in general: Shared TCRbeta clones were fewer between CVID subjects than controls.

Material: peripheral blood mononuclear cells. The sequence derives from a person aged 18 to 70 in good health. The V gene is TRBV29-1, the J gene TRBJ2-1; possible D gene TRBD1, 6 bases. CDR3 DNA, as far as it was read: TGCAGCGTTGAAGATCATAGGGGGAATGAG. Its protein is CSVEDHRGNE. The complete CDR3 sequence is CSVEDHRGNEQFF.